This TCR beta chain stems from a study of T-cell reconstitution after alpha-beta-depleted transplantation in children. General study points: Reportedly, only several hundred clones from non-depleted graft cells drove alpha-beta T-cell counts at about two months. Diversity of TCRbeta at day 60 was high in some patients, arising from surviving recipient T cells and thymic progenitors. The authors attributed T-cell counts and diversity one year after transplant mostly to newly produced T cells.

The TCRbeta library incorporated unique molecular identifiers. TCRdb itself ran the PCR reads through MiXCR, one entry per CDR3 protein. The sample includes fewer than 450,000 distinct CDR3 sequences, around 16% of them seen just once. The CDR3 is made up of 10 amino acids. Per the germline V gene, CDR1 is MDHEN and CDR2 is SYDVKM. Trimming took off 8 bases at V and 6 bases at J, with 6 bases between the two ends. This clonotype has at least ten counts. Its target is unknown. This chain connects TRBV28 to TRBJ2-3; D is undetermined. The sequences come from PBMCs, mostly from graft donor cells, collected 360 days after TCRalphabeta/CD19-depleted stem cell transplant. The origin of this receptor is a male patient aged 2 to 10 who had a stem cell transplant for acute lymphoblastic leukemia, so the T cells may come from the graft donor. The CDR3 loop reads CASGDDTQYF. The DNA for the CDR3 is TGTGCCAGCGGTGACGATACGCAGTATTTT.